These T cell receptor beta chains were read from a single sample in a study of blood T cell repertoires in COVID-19. The method was immunoSEQ multiplex PCR; TCRdb's version includes in-frame clones alone and lacks a portion of them. Of around 280,000 clones in the sample, 88% were seen once. The sequenced sample was peripheral blood. These receptor sequences come from a woman under 40 with COVID-19, enrolled during active disease. CDR3s include the opening cysteine and the closing phenylalanine or tryptophan. D genes are given only for firm matches. Not every row has a clone size; where given, it reads once, few, many or a size class.

clone_size	d_call	v_call	j_call	cdr3_aa	cdr3_nt
NA	NA	TRBV6-6	TRBJ1-3	CASTPTRAGNTIYF	TGTGCCAGCACCCCAACCAGGGCTGGAAACACCATATATTTT
NA	NA	TRBV7-9	TRBJ1-6	CASSFDSTSDNSPLHF	TGTGCCAGCAGCTTCGACAGTACCTCAGATAATTCACCCCTCCACTTT
NA	TRBD1	TRBV2	TRBJ2-7	CATGTGGYEQYF	TGTGCCACGGGGACAGGGGGCTACGAGCAGTACTTC
NA	NA	TRBV6-6	TRBJ2-3	CASRPRGPDTQYF	TGTGCCAGCAGGCCGCGGGGTCCAGATACGCAGTATTTT
once	TRBD1	TRBV19	TRBJ1-5	CASSIGGQGLWQPQHF	TGTGCCAGTAGTATAGGTGGACAGGGACTTTGGCAGCCCCAGCATTTT
NA	TRBD1	TRBV24-1	TRBJ1-2	CATSDSDREGYTF	TGTGCCACCAGTGATTCCGACAGGGAAGGCTACACCTTC
once	NA	TRBV5-1	TRBJ2-1	CASSPAGTPYNEQFF	TGCGCCAGCAGCCCGGCCGGGACTCCCTACAATGAGCAGTTCTTC
NA	TRBD2	TRBV14	TRBJ2-7	CASSLGVAGPDYYEQYF	TGTGCCAGCAGTCTCGGGGTAGCGGGCCCCGATTACTACGAGCAGTACTTC
NA	NA	TRBV5-1	TRBJ1-5	CASSFGHNQPQHF	TGCGCCAGCAGCTTTGGACACAATCAGCCCCAGCATTTT
NA	TRBD2	TRBV28	TRBJ2-7	CASSDRLAGLYEQYF	TGTGCCAGCAGTGACAGACTAGCGGGACTTTACGAGCAGTACTTC
NA	NA	TRBV28	TRBJ1-3	CASTGLSGNTIYF	TGTGCCAGCACAGGTCTCTCTGGAAACACCATATATTTT
NA	NA	TRBV19	TRBJ2-2	CASTPVGGLGTGELFF	TGTGCCAGTACCCCTGTTGGGGGCCTAGGGACCGGGGAGCTGTTTTTT
NA	NA	TRBV11-2	TRBJ1-6	CASSLEAGGGSPLHF	TGTGCCAGCAGCTTAGAGGCTGGGGGCGGTTCACCCCTCCACTTT
NA	TRBD2	TRBV18	TRBJ2-2	CASSHSGTNTGELFF	TGTGCCAGCTCACATAGCGGGACGAACACCGGGGAGCTGTTTTTT
NA	NA	TRBV5-6	TRBJ2-7	CASSLKTGAGAFYEQYF	TGTGCCAGCAGCTTGAAAACCGGGGCAGGGGCGTTCTACGAGCAGTACTTC
once	NA	TRBV27	TRBJ2-5	CASSTANQETQYF	TGTGCCAGCAGTACAGCTAACCAAGAGACCCAGTACTTC
NA	TRBD1	TRBV24-1	TRBJ1-4	CATSDERDRNEKLFF	TGTGCCACCAGTGATGAGAGGGACAGGAATGAAAAACTGTTTTTT
NA	TRBD1	TRBV6-5	TRBJ2-3	CASTRTGGTDTQYF	TGTGCCAGCACCCGGACAGGGGGCACAGATACGCAGTATTTT
few	NA	TRBV2	TRBJ1-5	CASTQTETGRGQPQHF	TGTGCCAGCACCCAGACCGAAACAGGGAGGGGTCAGCCCCAGCATTTT
NA	NA	TRBV21-1	TRBJ2-6	CASSKDGTGHISGANVLTF	TGTGCCAGCAGCAAAGATGGGACAGGGCACATCTCTGGGGCCAACGTCCTGACTTTC
once	TRBD1	TRBV5-1	TRBJ2-7	CASSGRGGPYEQYF	TGCGCCAGCAGCGGTAGAGGGGGCCCGTACGAGCAGTACTTC
NA	TRBD2	TRBV29-1	TRBJ2-5	CSVDHGGSETQYF	TGCAGCGTTGACCACGGGGGGAGCGAGACCCAGTACTTC